This TCR beta chain originates from a study of blood T cell repertoires in COVID-19. Study background: From the United States, Italy and Spain came samples of acute and convalescent COVID-19.

This CDR3 is 13 amino acids long. The V and J ends lost 2 bases and 6 bases respectively, with 13 bases between them. Per germline, CDR1 GTSNPN and CDR2 SVGIG (reference sequence). As originally analysed: For nucleated cells, counts were estimated from reference gene primer amplification. Repertoires were generated with immunoSEQ multiplex PCR, while TCRdb's copy carries only in-frame clones and drops some. The V and J calls and clone size were taken over from that table, and D and trimming were inferred from the DNA. The table records roughly 130,000 clones, roughly four fifths of them present only once. This clone has a single count.

This TCR was sampled from a woman aged 45-65 years with acute or convalescent COVID-19. Sequencing was done on a sample of peripheral blood. This rearrangement joins TRBV30 to TRBJ1-1; no clear D. The CDR3 reads CAWSPLGGPEAFF. CDR3 sequence (DNA): TGTGCCTGGAGTCCCTTGGGAGGACCTGAAGCTTTCTTT.